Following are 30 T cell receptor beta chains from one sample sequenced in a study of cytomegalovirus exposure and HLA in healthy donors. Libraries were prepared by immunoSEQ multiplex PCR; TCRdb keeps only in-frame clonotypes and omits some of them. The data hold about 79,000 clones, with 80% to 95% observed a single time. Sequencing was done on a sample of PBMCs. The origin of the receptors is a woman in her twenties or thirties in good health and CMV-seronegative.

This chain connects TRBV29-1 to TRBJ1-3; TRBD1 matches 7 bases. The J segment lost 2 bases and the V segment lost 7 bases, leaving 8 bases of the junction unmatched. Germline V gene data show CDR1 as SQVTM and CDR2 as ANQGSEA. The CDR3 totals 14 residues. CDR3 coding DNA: TGCAGCGCCTTGACAGGGATCCCTGGAAACACCATATATTTT. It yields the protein CSALTGIPGNTIYF.

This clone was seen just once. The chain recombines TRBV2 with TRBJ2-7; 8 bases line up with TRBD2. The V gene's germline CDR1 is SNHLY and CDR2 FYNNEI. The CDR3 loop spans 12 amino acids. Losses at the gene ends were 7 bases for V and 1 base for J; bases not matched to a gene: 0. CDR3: CASKRESYEQYF. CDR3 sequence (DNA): TGTGCCAGCAAGCGGGAGTCCTACGAGCAGTACTTC.

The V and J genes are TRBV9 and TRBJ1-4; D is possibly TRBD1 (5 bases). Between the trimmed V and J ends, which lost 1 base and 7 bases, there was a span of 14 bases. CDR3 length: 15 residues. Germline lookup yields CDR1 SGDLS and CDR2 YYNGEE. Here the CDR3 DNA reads TGTGCCAGCAGCGTATCTGGGGCGTTTGGTGAAAAACTGTTTTTT. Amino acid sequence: CASSVSGAFGEKLFF.

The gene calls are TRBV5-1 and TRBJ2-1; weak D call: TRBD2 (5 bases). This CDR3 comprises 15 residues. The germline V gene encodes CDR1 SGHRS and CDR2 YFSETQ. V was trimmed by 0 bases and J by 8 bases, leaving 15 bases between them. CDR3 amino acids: CASSLVASPGHEQFF. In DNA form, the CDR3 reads TGCGCCAGCAGCTTGGTGGCTAGCCCCGGCCATGAGCAGTTCTTC.

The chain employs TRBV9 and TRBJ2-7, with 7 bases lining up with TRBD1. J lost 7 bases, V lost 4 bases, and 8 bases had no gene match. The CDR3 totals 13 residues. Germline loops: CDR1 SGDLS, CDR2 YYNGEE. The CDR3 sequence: CASSPRDSPEQYF. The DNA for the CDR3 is TGTGCCAGCAGCCCCCGGGACAGCCCTGAGCAGTACTTC.

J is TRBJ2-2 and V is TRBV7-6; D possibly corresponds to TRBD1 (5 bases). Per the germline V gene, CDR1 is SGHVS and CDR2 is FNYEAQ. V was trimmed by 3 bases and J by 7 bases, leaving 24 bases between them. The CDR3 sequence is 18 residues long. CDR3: CASSFLGRTIWDGGELFF. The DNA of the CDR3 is TGTGCCAGCAGCTTTTTGGGTCGGACAATTTGGGATGGCGGGGAGCTGTTTTTT.

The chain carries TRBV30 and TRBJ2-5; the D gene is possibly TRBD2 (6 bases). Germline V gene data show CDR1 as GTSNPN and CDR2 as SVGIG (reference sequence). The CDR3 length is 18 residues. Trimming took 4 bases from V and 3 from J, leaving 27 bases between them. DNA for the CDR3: TGTGCCTGGATAAAGGGACTGAGTAGCCTGCCAAATAAAGAGACCCAGTACTTC. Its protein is CAWIKGLSSLPNKETQYF. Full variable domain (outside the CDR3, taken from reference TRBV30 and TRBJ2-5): SQTIHQWPATLVQPVGSPLSLECTVEGTSNPNLYWYRQAAGRGLQLLFYSVGIGQISSEVPQNLSASRPQDRQFILSSKKLLLSDSGFYLCAWIKGLSSLPNKETQYFGPGTRLLVL.

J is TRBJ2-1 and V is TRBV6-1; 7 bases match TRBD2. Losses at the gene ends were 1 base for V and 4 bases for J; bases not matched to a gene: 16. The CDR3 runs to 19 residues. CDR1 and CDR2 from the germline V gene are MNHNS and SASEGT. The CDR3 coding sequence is TGTGCCAGCAGTGAAGGGTTGTGGGACTACCTCGGGGGATACAATGAGCAGTTCTTC. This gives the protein CASSEGLWDYLGGYNEQFF.

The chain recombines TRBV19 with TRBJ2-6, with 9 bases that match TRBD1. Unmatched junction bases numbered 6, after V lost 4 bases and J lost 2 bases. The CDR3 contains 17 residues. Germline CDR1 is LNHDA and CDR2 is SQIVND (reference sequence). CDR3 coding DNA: TGTGCCAGTAGTACTGGGACAGGGATAGCTGGGGCCAACGTCCTGACTTTC. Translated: CASSTGTGIAGANVLTF.

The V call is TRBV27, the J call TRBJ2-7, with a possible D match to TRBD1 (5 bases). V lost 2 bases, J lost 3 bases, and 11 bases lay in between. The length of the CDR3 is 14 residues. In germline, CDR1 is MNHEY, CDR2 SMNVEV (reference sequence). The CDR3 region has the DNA TGTGCCAGCAGTTTAGACAGTTTGAACTACGAGCAGTACTTC. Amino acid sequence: CASSLDSLNYEQYF.

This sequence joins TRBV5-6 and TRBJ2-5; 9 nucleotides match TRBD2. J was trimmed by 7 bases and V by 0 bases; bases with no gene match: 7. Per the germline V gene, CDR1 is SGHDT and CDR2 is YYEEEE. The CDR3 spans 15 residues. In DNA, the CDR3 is TGTGCCAGCAGCTTGGCGGCGGGGGGGCCGGGGACCCAGTACTTC. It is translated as CASSLAAGGPGTQYF. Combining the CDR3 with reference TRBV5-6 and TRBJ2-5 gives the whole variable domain DAGVTQSPTHLIKTRGQQVTLRCSPKSGHDTVSWYQQALGQGPQFIFQYYEEEERQRGNFPDRFSGHQFPNYSSELNVNALLLGDSALYLCASSLAAGGPGTQYFGPGTRLLVL.

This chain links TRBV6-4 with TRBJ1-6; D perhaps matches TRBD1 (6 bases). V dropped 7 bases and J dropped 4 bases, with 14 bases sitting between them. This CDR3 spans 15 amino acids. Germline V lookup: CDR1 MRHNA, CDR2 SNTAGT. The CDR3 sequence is CASKLTGTYNSPLHF. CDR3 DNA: TGTGCCAGCAAATTGACAGGAACGTATAATTCACCCCTCCACTTT.

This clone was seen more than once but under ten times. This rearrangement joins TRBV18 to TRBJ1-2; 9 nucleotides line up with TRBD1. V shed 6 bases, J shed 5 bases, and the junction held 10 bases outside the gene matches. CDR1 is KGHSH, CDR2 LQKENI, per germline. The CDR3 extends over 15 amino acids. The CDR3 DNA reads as TGTGCCAGCTCGCCGTACAGGGGGCGAGAGTATGGCTACACCTTC. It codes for CASSPYRGREYGYTF.

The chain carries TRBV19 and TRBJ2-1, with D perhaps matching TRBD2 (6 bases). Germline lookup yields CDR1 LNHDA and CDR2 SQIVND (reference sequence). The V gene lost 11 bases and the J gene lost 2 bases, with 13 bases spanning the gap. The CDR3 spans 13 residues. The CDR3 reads CAGGLRPYNEQFF. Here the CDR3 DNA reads TGTGCCGGGGGACTTCGTCCCTACAATGAGCAGTTCTTC.

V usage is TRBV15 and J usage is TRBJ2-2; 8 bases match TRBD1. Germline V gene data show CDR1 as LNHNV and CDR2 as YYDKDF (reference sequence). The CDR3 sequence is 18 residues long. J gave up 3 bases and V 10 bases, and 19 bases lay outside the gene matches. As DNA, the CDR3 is TGTGCCAGCTCCGAATTGGTTATGCAGGGGGCGGACACCGGGGAGCTGTTTTTT. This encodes CASSELVMQGADTGELFF.

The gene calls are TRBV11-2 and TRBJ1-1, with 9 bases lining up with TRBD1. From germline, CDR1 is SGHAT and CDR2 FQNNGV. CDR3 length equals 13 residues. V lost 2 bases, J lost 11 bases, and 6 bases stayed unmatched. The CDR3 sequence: CASSLTDRGKAFF. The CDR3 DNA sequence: TGTGCCAGCAGCTTAACGGACAGGGGTAAGGCTTTCTTT.

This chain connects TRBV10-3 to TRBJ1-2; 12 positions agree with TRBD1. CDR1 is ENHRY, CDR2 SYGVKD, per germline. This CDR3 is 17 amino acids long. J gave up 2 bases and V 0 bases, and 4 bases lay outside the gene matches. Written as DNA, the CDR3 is TGTGCCATCAGTGAGTCGGGACAGGGGGCGGCGAACTATGGCTACACCTTC. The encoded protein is CAISESGQGAANYGYTF.

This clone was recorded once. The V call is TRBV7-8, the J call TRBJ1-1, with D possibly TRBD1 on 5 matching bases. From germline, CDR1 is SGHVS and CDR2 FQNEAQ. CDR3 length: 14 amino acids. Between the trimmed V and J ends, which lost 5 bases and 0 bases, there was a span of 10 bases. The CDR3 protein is CASSGRALNTEAFF. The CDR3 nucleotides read TGTGCCAGCAGCGGCAGGGCCCTGAACACTGAAGCTTTCTTT.

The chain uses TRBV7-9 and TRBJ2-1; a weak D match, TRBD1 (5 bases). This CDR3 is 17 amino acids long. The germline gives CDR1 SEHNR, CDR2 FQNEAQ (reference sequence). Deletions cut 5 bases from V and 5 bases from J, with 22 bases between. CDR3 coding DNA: TGTGCCAGCAGCCCCCGTCAGGGTAGTGGGGCACACAATGAGCAGTTCTTC. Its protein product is CASSPRQGSGAHNEQFF.

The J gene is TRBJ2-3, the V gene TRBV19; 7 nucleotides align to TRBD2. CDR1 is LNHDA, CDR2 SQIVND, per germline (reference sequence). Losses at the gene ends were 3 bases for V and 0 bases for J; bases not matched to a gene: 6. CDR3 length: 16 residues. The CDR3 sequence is CASSISSGPSTDTQYF. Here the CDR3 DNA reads TGTGCCAGTAGTATCTCTAGCGGCCCTAGCACAGATACGCAGTATTTT.

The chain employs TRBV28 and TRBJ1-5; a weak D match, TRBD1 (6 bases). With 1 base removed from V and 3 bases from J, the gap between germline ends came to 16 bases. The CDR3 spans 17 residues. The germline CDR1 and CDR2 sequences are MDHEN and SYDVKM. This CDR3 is CASSLSVGQGINQPQHF. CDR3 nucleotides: TGTGCCAGCAGTTTATCGGTGGGGCAGGGGATCAATCAGCCCCAGCATTTT.

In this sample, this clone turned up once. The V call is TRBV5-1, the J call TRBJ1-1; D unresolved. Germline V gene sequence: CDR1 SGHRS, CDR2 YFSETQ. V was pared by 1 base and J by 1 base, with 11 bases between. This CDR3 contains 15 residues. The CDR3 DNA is TGCGCCAGCAGCTTGACGACTCACCAGAACACTGAAGCTTTCTTT. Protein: CASSLTTHQNTEAFF.

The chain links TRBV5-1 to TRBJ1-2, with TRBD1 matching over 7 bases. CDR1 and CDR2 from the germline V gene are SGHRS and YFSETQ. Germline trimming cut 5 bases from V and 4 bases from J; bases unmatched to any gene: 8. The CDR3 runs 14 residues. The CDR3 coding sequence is TGCGCCAGCAGTCGGGACAGCCTCCTCTATGGCTACACCTTC. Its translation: CASSRDSLLYGYTF.

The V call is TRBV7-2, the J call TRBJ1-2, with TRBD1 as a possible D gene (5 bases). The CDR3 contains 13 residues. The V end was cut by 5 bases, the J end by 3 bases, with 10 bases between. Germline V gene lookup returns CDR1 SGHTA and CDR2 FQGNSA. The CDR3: CASSRTGDYGYTF. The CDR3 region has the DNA TGTGCCAGCAGCCGGACGGGGGACTATGGCTACACCTTC.

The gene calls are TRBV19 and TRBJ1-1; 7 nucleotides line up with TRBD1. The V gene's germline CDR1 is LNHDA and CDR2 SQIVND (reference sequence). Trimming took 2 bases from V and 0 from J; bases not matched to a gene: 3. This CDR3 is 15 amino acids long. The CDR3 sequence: CASSILGQMNTEAFF. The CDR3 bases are TGTGCCAGTAGTATACTGGGACAGATGAACACTGAAGCTTTCTTT.

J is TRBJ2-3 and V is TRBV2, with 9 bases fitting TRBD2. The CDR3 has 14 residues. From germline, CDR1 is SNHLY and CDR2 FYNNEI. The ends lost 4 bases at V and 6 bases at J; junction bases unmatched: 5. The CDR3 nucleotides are TGTGCCAGCAGTGGCGCGGGAGGGCTCGATACGCAGTATTTT. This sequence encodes CASSGAGGLDTQYF. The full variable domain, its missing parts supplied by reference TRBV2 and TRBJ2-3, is EPEVTQTPSHQVTQMGQEVILRCVPISNHLYFYWYRQILGQKVEFLVSFYNNEISEKSEIFDDQFSVERPDGSNFTLKIRSTKLEDSAMYFCASSGAGGLDTQYFGPGTRLTVL.

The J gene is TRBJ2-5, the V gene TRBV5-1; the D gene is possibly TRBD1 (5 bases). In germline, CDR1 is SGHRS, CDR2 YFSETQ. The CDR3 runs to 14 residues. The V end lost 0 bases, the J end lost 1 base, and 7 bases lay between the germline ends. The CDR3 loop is CASSLDRSQETQYF. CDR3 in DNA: TGCGCCAGCAGCTTGGACAGGTCCCAAGAGACCCAGTACTTC.

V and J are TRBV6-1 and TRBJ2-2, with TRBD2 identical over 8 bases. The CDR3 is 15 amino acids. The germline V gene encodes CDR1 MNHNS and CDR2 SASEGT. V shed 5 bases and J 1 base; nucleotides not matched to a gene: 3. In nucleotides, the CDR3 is TGTGCCAGCAGTCCGCGGGGGGAGAACACCGGGGAGCTGTTTTTT. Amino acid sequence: CASSPRGENTGELFF.

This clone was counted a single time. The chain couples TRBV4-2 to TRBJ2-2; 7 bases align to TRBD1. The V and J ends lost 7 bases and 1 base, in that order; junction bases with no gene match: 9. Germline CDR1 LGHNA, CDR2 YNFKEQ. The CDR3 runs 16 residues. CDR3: CASTSTGTVNTGELFF. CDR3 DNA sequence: TGTGCCAGCACAAGTACCGGGACAGTGAACACCGGGGAGCTGTTTTTT.

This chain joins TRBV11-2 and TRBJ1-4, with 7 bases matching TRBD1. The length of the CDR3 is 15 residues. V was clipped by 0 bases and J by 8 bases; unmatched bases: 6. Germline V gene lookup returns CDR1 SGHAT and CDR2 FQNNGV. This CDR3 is CASSLETGRREKLFF. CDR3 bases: TGTGCCAGCAGCTTAGAGACAGGGCGGCGGGAAAAACTGTTTTTT. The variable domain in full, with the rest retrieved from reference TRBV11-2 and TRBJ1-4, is EAGVAQSPRYKIIEKRQSVAFWCNPISGHATLYWYQQILGQGPKLLIQFQNNGVVDDSQLPKDRFSAERLKGVDSTLKIQPAKLEDSAVYLCASSLETGRREKLFFGSGTQLSVL.